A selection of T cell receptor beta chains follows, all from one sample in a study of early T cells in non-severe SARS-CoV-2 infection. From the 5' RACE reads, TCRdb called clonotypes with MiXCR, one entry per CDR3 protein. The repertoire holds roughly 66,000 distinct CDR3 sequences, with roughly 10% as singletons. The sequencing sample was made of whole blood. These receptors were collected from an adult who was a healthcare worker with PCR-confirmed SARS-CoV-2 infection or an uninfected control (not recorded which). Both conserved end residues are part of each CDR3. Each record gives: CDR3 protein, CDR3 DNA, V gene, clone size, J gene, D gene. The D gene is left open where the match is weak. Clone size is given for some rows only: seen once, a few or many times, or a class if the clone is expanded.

CDR3 protein: CASSLGRTGSNEKLFF
CDR3 DNA: TGCGCCAGCAGCTTGGGGCGTACCGGCTCTAATGAAAAACTGTTTTTT
V gene: TRBV5-1
clone size: .
J gene: TRBJ1-4
D gene: .

CDR3 protein: CASSKAGNAGIYNEQFF
CDR3 DNA: TGTGCCAGCAGCAAAGCGGGTAACGCGGGGATCTACAATGAGCAGTTCTTC
V gene: TRBV21-1
clone size: few
J gene: TRBJ2-1
D gene: .

CDR3 protein: CATSDAGGRTDTQYF
CDR3 DNA: TGTGCCACCAGTGATGCGGGAGGTCGGACAGATACGCAGTATTTT
V gene: TRBV24-1
clone size: few
J gene: TRBJ2-3
D gene: TRBD2

CDR3 protein: CASSTRTGDLYEQYF
CDR3 DNA: TGTGCCAGCAGCACCCGGACAGGGGATCTCTACGAGCAGTACTTC
V gene: TRBV5-4
clone size: .
J gene: TRBJ2-7
D gene: TRBD1

CDR3 protein: CASTIGQATDTQYF
CDR3 DNA: TGTGCCAGCACCATAGGACAGGCCACAGATACGCAGTATTTT
V gene: TRBV12-3/TRBV12-4
clone size: many
J gene: TRBJ2-3
D gene: TRBD1

CDR3 protein: CASSSGLLAGGQETQYF
CDR3 DNA: TGCGCCAGCAGCTCCGGCCTTCTAGCGGGGGGCCAAGAGACCCAGTACTTC
V gene: TRBV5-1
clone size: few
J gene: TRBJ2-5
D gene: TRBD2

CDR3 protein: CASSQDFGLGGEQYF
CDR3 DNA: TGCGCCAGCAGCCAAGATTTTGGACTAGGGGGGGAGCAGTACTTC
V gene: TRBV4-3
clone size: few
J gene: TRBJ2-7
D gene: .

CDR3 protein: CASTRERDRTDTQYF
CDR3 DNA: TGTGCCAGCACCCGAGAGCGGGACCGCACAGATACGCAGTATTTT
V gene: TRBV6-1
clone size: many
J gene: TRBJ2-3
D gene: TRBD2

CDR3 protein: CSVGTRGETQYF
CDR3 DNA: TGCAGCGTTGGGACTAGAGGGGAGACCCAGTACTTC
V gene: TRBV29-1
clone size: many
J gene: TRBJ2-5
D gene: TRBD2

CDR3 protein: CAVYRVSYNEQFF
CDR3 DNA: TGTGCCGTGTACAGGGTTTCCTACAATGAGCAGTTCTTC
V gene: TRBV10-3
clone size: .
J gene: TRBJ2-1
D gene: .

CDR3 protein: CASSLNDEQFF
CDR3 DNA: TGTGCCAGCAGTCTCAACGATGAGCAGTTCTTC
V gene: TRBV7-2
clone size: .
J gene: TRBJ2-1
D gene: .

CDR3 protein: CASSVHRAGDEKLFF
CDR3 DNA: TGTGCCAGCAGCGTCCACAGGGCGGGCGATGAAAAACTGTTTTTT
V gene: TRBV7-9
clone size: few
J gene: TRBJ1-4
D gene: .

CDR3 protein: CASTQARLAGGLETQYF
CDR3 DNA: TGTGCCAGCACCCAAGCCCGTCTAGCGGGAGGGTTGGAGACCCAGTACTTC
V gene: TRBV27
clone size: few
J gene: TRBJ2-5
D gene: TRBD2

CDR3 protein: CASSSPRERRNTEAFF
CDR3 DNA: TGTGCCAGCAGCTCACCGAGAGAACGACGGAACACTGAAGCTTTCTTT
V gene: TRBV11-1
clone size: .
J gene: TRBJ1-1
D gene: .

CDR3 protein: CAWGPDSSQPQHF
CDR3 DNA: TGTGCCTGGGGACCGGACAGTTCACAGCCCCAGCATTTT
V gene: TRBV30
clone size: few
J gene: TRBJ1-5
D gene: .

CDR3 protein: CASSLVAGSSYEQYF
CDR3 DNA: TGTGCCAGCAGCTTAGTGGCAGGGAGCTCCTACGAGCAGTACTTC
V gene: TRBV7-2
clone size: .
J gene: TRBJ2-7
D gene: .

CDR3 protein: CATSDPGEAGETQYF
CDR3 DNA: TGTGCCACCAGTGACCCCGGTGAAGCAGGAGAGACCCAGTACTTC
V gene: TRBV24-1
clone size: .
J gene: TRBJ2-5
D gene: .

CDR3 protein: CASSPWTGSSYEQYF
CDR3 DNA: TGTGCCAGCAGTCCCTGGACAGGGAGCTCCTACGAGCAGTACTTC
V gene: TRBV7-9
clone size: many
J gene: TRBJ2-7
D gene: TRBD1

CDR3 protein: CASSRFGTSGTYEQYF
CDR3 DNA: TGTGCCAGTAGTAGATTCGGGACTAGCGGCACCTACGAGCAGTACTTC
V gene: TRBV19
clone size: many
J gene: TRBJ2-7
D gene: TRBD2

CDR3 protein: CSVANKFSGGTYNEQFF
CDR3 DNA: TGCAGCGTTGCAAATAAATTTAGCGGGGGGACCTACAATGAGCAGTTCTTC
V gene: TRBV29-1
clone size: many
J gene: TRBJ2-1
D gene: TRBD2

CDR3 protein: CASSLGGLRSYGNTIYF
CDR3 DNA: TGTGCCAGCAGCTTAGGGGGGTTAAGATCCTACGGAAACACCATATATTTT
V gene: TRBV5-4
clone size: many
J gene: TRBJ1-3
D gene: .

CDR3 protein: CASSRAWNTEAFF
CDR3 DNA: TGTGCCAGTAGTCGGGCGTGGAACACTGAAGCTTTCTTT
V gene: TRBV19
clone size: .
J gene: TRBJ1-1
D gene: .

CDR3 protein: CASSAGTSGHLEQFF
CDR3 DNA: TGTGCCAGCAGCGCCGGGACTAGCGGCCATCTCGAGCAGTTCTTC
V gene: TRBV2
clone size: .
J gene: TRBJ2-1
D gene: TRBD2

CDR3 protein: CASSPGHATFDEQFF
CDR3 DNA: TGTGCCAGCAGCCCAGGACACGCGACCTTCGATGAGCAGTTCTTC
V gene: TRBV7-9
clone size: few
J gene: TRBJ2-1
D gene: .

CDR3 protein: CASSTPRNYGYTF
CDR3 DNA: TGTGCCAGCAGCACCCCCAGGAACTATGGCTACACCTTC
V gene: TRBV11-2
clone size: .
J gene: TRBJ1-2
D gene: .

CDR3 protein: CASSAYGGWGSTDTQYF
CDR3 DNA: TGTGCCAGCAGCGCCTATGGCGGCTGGGGCAGCACAGATACGCAGTATTTT
V gene: TRBV7-2
clone size: many
J gene: TRBJ2-3
D gene: .

CDR3 protein: CASGQGSTDTQYF
CDR3 DNA: TGTGCCAGCGGACAGGGAAGCACAGATACGCAGTATTTT
V gene: TRBV19
clone size: many
J gene: TRBJ2-3
D gene: TRBD1

CDR3 protein: CATSDRQGGAFF
CDR3 DNA: TGTGCCACCAGTGACCGACAGGGAGGGGCTTTCTTT
V gene: TRBV24-1
clone size: many
J gene: TRBJ1-1
D gene: TRBD1

CDR3 protein: CASSHRLDYAGIQYF
CDR3 DNA: TGTGCCAGCAGTCACCGACTAGACTATGCAGGCATTCAGTACTTC
V gene: TRBV28
clone size: few
J gene: TRBJ2-4
D gene: .

CDR3 protein: CASAEGSRNQPQHF
CDR3 DNA: TGTGCCAGCGCGGAGGGAAGTCGGAATCAGCCCCAGCATTTT
V gene: TRBV2
clone size: .
J gene: TRBJ1-5
D gene: .

CDR3 protein: CASSLALAGNTGELFF
CDR3 DNA: TGTGCCAGCAGTTTAGCACTAGCGGGGAACACCGGGGAGCTGTTTTTT
V gene: TRBV12-3/TRBV12-4
clone size: many
J gene: TRBJ2-2
D gene: TRBD2

CDR3 protein: CASSQSAAQETQYF
CDR3 DNA: TGTGCCAGCAGCCAGTCCGCAGCACAAGAGACCCAGTACTTC
V gene: TRBV3-1
clone size: .
J gene: TRBJ2-5
D gene: .

CDR3 protein: CASSENPGWAQYF
CDR3 DNA: TGTGCCAGCAGTGAAAATCCCGGGTGGGCCCAGTACTTC
V gene: TRBV2
clone size: .
J gene: TRBJ2-5
D gene: .

CDR3 protein: CASSFDLNIQYF
CDR3 DNA: TGTGCCAGCAGTTTCGACTTAAACATTCAGTACTTC
V gene: TRBV28
clone size: many
J gene: TRBJ2-4
D gene: .

CDR3 protein: CASSPRGAYNSPLHF
CDR3 DNA: TGTGCCAGCTCACCACGAGGGGCCTATAATTCACCCCTCCATTTT
V gene: TRBV18
clone size: .
J gene: TRBJ1-6
D gene: .

CDR3 protein: CASSIGHLNTEAFF
CDR3 DNA: TGTGCCAGCAGTATCGGACATTTGAACACTGAAGCTTTCTTT
V gene: TRBV6-1
clone size: few
J gene: TRBJ1-1
D gene: .

CDR3 protein: CASSLADRGRETQYF
CDR3 DNA: TGTGCCAGCAGCCTAGCGGACAGGGGGCGGGAGACCCAGTACTTC
V gene: TRBV6-5
clone size: few
J gene: TRBJ2-5
D gene: TRBD1

CDR3 protein: CASSLMPLAGGSTDTQYF
CDR3 DNA: TGTGCCAGCAGCTTGATGCCGCTAGCGGGGGGGAGCACAGATACGCAGTATTTT
V gene: TRBV7-7
clone size: few
J gene: TRBJ2-3
D gene: TRBD2

CDR3 protein: CASSQINEQFF
CDR3 DNA: TGCGCCAGCAGCCAAATCAATGAGCAGTTCTTC
V gene: TRBV4-1
clone size: few
J gene: TRBJ2-1
D gene: .

CDR3 protein: CASSPETGPWFEKLFF
CDR3 DNA: TGTGCCAGCTCACCAGAAACAGGCCCATGGTTTGAAAAACTGTTTTTT
V gene: TRBV18
clone size: many
J gene: TRBJ1-4
D gene: .

CDR3 protein: CATSTGFNEQYF
CDR3 DNA: TGTGCCACCTCTACAGGGTTTAACGAGCAGTACTTC
V gene: TRBV10-3
clone size: few
J gene: TRBJ2-7
D gene: .

CDR3 protein: CASSAAGASGNTIYF
CDR3 DNA: TGTGCCAGCAGCGCCGCAGGGGCCTCTGGAAACACCATATATTTT
V gene: TRBV9
clone size: few
J gene: TRBJ1-3
D gene: .

CDR3 protein: CAISESPGSYNEQFF
CDR3 DNA: TGTGCCATCAGTGAGTCTCCAGGCTCCTACAATGAGCAGTTCTTC
V gene: TRBV10-3
clone size: .
J gene: TRBJ2-1
D gene: .

CDR3 protein: CAISELRGGSYEQYF
CDR3 DNA: TGTGCCATCAGTGAGCTGAGAGGGGGAAGCTACGAGCAGTACTTC
V gene: TRBV10-3
clone size: few
J gene: TRBJ2-7
D gene: .

CDR3 protein: CASSQLHRYEQFF
CDR3 DNA: TGTGCCAGCAGCCAACTACACAGGTATGAGCAGTTCTTC
V gene: TRBV4-2
clone size: many
J gene: TRBJ2-1
D gene: .

CDR3 protein: CASSQDTTSGYHIGNIQYF
CDR3 DNA: TGCGCCAGCAGCCAAGATACAACTAGCGGGTACCACATCGGGAACATTCAGTACTTC
V gene: TRBV4-1
clone size: many
J gene: TRBJ2-4
D gene: TRBD2

CDR3 protein: CASSEVGGLQETQYF
CDR3 DNA: TGCGCCAGCAGTGAAGTGGGAGGCCTGCAAGAGACCCAGTACTTC
V gene: TRBV10-1
clone size: many
J gene: TRBJ2-5
D gene: .

CDR3 protein: CASSPQNSEASEQYF
CDR3 DNA: TGTGCCAGCTCACCACAGAACAGCGAGGCATCCGAGCAGTACTTC
V gene: TRBV18
clone size: few
J gene: TRBJ2-7
D gene: .

CDR3 protein: CAISESGSGTYEQYF
CDR3 DNA: TGTGCCATCAGTGAGTCTGGTAGCGGCACCTACGAGCAGTACTTC
V gene: TRBV10-3
clone size: many
J gene: TRBJ2-7
D gene: .

CDR3 protein: CASSQDITGAGANVLTF
CDR3 DNA: TGTGCCAGCAGCCAAGATATCACCGGAGCTGGGGCCAACGTCCTGACTTTC
V gene: TRBV4-2
clone size: many
J gene: TRBJ2-6
D gene: .

CDR3 protein: CASSPDGQGTEAFF
CDR3 DNA: TGTGCCAGCAGCCCCGACGGGCAGGGGACTGAAGCTTTCTTT
V gene: TRBV7-9
clone size: many
J gene: TRBJ1-1
D gene: .

CDR3 protein: CASSLLTGELFF
CDR3 DNA: TGTGCCAGCAGCTTACTCACCGGGGAGCTGTTTTTT
V gene: TRBV7-3
clone size: .
J gene: TRBJ2-2
D gene: .

CDR3 protein: CASSRNAVETQYF
CDR3 DNA: TGTGCCAGCAGCCGGAACGCGGTTGAGACCCAGTACTTC
V gene: TRBV11-2
clone size: many
J gene: TRBJ2-5
D gene: .

CDR3 protein: CASSLKGGQGLDIQYF
CDR3 DNA: TGCGCCAGCAGCTTGAAAGGGGGACAGGGATTAGACATTCAGTACTTC
V gene: TRBV5-1
clone size: few
J gene: TRBJ2-4
D gene: TRBD1